This T cell receptor (beta chain) comes out of a study of regulatory T cells in long-lasting Graves disease. This clonotype was seen a few times. The CDR3 extends over 22 amino acids. Trimming at V came to 3 bases and at J to 4 bases, leaving 30 bases not matched to a gene. CDR1 DFQATT and CDR2 SNEGSKA come from the germline V gene (reference sequence). For TCR beta, libraries came from iRepertoire HTBI primers and Arm-PCR of CDR3 regions. TCRdb reanalysed the multiplex PCR reads using MiXCR and keeps one entry per CDR3 protein. The sample records about 340,000 distinct CDR3 sequences, around 20% being singletons. Noted time point: persistent/refractory GD, antithyroid drugs over 5 years with positive TRAb. The TCR library was made from RNA extracted from PBMCs.

This clonotype originated in a female donor with Graves disease. The gene calls are TRBV20-1 and TRBJ1-1; 9 bases line up with TRBD1. The sample in question was peripheral blood mononuclear cells (PBMCs), obtained when the disease was refractory, from a patient treated with antithyroid drugs. The CDR3 DNA is TGCAGTGCTAGCGATTTGCTCCTGAATTCCGGGACAGGGTCGCGTTTTGTCACTGAAGCTTTCTTT. This encodes CSASDLLLNSGTGSRFVTEAFF.